This T cell receptor beta chain is drawn from a study of identical twins. Study findings and constraints: Out-of-frame alpha sequences that twins shared showed excess low generation probability.

From germline, CDR1 is DFQATT and CDR2 SNEGSKA (reference sequence). The CDR3 runs to 15 residues. V lost 5 bases, J lost 0 bases, and 5 bases stayed unmatched. Concerning this clonotype itself: Its antigen is as yet unknown.

One entry per CDR3 protein results from TCRdb running MiXCR on the 5' RACE reads. The sample has about 520,000 distinct CDR3 sequences; 20% to 25% are singletons. These data were also filed under a second study, of T cells expressing NK-cell markers. Per that paper: In four donors, dominant clonotypes made up 28.3-60.1% of CD3+CD56-NKG2C+ cells.

Sample: CD4+ T cells sorted from blood. The chain is built from TRBV20-1 and TRBJ2-2; 8 bases map to TRBD1. The TCR originated in a woman aged 18-29 years in good health. The CDR3 protein is CSAGGTGSNTGELFF. The DNA for the CDR3 is TGCAGTGCTGGGGGGACAGGTTCGAACACCGGGGAGCTGTTTTTT.